This TCR beta chain was captured by sequencing in a study of beta chain features in type 1 diabetes (dated by TCRdb to the late 2010s). In terms of the full investigation: Mean age, gender distribution, total cell number and subset yield did not differ between patients and healthy donors. A total of under 140,000,000 sorted cells were examined across all samples, and the number of cells per subset was strongly correlated with RNA yield. The study compared TCRB repertoires of sorted circulating CD4+ T cell subsets between recently diagnosed type 1 diabetes patients and matched healthy donors. Naive and central memory subsets were obtained from all 30 or so donors, but regulatory and stem cell-like memory subsets were isolated from only 8 patients and 8 healthy donors.

The High Capacity cDNA Reverse Transcription Kit was used to reverse transcribe all of the isolated RNA, meaning that expressed TCRB transcripts were what got sequenced. Naive, central memory and regulatory T cell samples underwent deep immunoSEQ sequencing, averaging approximately 3.3 million total reads per sample. Sorted cells were lysed in RLT buffer and RNA was extracted with DNase-treated RNeasy Micro or Mini kits, depending on cell number. To prevent cross-contamination, each cell subset was processed individually, whereas patient and healthy donor samples were processed jointly. The immunoSEQ multiplex PCR was used to amplify TCRB sequences from cDNA, generating 87-bp fragments that spanned the CDR3 region. Sequencing of the amplicons was performed on the Illumina HiSeq platform. The paper's data handling went like this. Synthetic template baselines were used to correct PCR bias computationally, reads within Hamming distance 2 were collapsed together, and singletons that could not be merged were discarded. Reads were aligned against IMGT to assign V, D and J genes, CDR3 length and insertions or deletions at six rearrangement sites. Within each subset, clonotype counts were normalized to the number of sorted cells before true diversity and Gini coefficients were calculated with the tcR R package. The overlap coefficient, calculated on TCRB nucleotide sequences, was used to measure repertoire sharing. Out-of-frame TCRB sequences from naive cells were analyzed to stand in for the pre-selection repertoire. TCRdb mirrors the immuneACCESS table, restricted to in-frame sequences. Some clones are absent from its copies; in checked studies, under half trace to an unresolved V gene, and the reason for the others is unknown. Clonal size and the V and J genes are those of that table, whereas D and trimming came from the DNA. This sample comprises roughly 240,000 clones, approximately 14% of them detected only once. The top ten constitute about 0.027% of the sample.

Including the terminal cysteine and phenylalanine, the CDR3 comprises 14 residues. Only the CDR3 DNA stays, 42 bases, in frame from base 1. CDR1 is given as SQVTM and CDR2 as ANQGSEA, both from the germline V gene. Trimming takes 6 bases from V and 3 bases from J, and the germline ends sit 17 bases apart. This clone was recorded a few times. The antigen it recognizes is unknown. No per-base quality is available; no much larger clone lies one base away. Overall results and qualifications from the work: PCR might favor shorter templates, but patient and control samples were amplified and corrected together, so any skew would affect both groups equally. At VDJ recombination sites, patients with type 1 diabetes made fewer insertions and deleted more nucleotides, a pattern implying thymic rearrangement abnormalities. Naive, central memory and regulatory TCRB repertoires appeared more similar among patients than among healthy donors. Type 1 diabetes patients showed a moderate but significant shortening of TCRB CDR3 length in all four CD4+ subsets. Because small numbers of individuals were included in the HLA sub-analyses, any influence of HLA type on TCRB rearrangement was left unresolved. Sequencing cDNA rather than genomic DNA could over-represent highly expressing activated cells, although activation and CD3 levels did not differ between groups.

Each donor gave one peripheral blood draw, approximately 120 mL on average, collected into heparinised tubes. A BD FACSAria II was used to sort naive, central memory, regulatory and stem cell-like memory CD4+ T cells with a panel that included CD45RO, CCR7, CD25, CD127, CD95 and CD27. All sorted populations exceeded 98% purity. PBMCs were isolated right away by Lymphoprep density gradient centrifugation and were stained directly, without culture. To minimize batch effects, samples were stained and sorted in pairs, one healthy donor with one patient per experiment. The sample consisted of naive CD4+ T cells from blood. The cell subset or site label, read with the paper, signifies: true naive CD4+ T cells. This receptor was identified in a woman between 40 and 50 years old in good health. The sequence joins TRBV29-1 to TRBJ1-1; matching of 6 bases hints at TRBD1 as the D gene. CDR3 loop: CSVAGWGRDTEAFF. The sequenced DNA is TGCAGCGTAGCAGGTTGGGGGCGCGACACTGAAGCTTTCTTT.